A selection of T cell receptor beta chains follows, all from one sample in a study of radiotherapy plus CTLA-4 blockade in lung cancer. TCRdb's copy holds only in-frame clones and misses some; the assay was immunoSEQ multiplex PCR. Altogether 100,000 or so clones are present, approximately 82% being singletons, with the ten largest covering roughly 15%. Specimen: peripheral blood, collected from a patient treated with radiotherapy plus ipilimumab. The source of these receptors is a human donor with non-small cell lung cancer that progressed on radiotherapy plus ipilimumab. CDR3s include the opening cysteine and the closing phenylalanine or tryptophan. D genes are given only for firm matches. The size field is filled for only some rows; it gives once, few, many or a size class.

TRBJ2-4,TRBD1,NA,TRBV4-3,CASSYLTGAAKNIQYF,TGCGCCAGTTCTTACTTGACAGGGGCGGCCAAAAACATTCAGTACTTC
TRBJ1-5,NA,NA,TRBV18,CASSLGLGNQPQHF,TGTGCCAGCTCACTGGGCCTCGGTAATCAGCCCCAGCATTTT
TRBJ2-7,NA,NA,TRBV4-1,CASSQVGGPNYEQYF,TGCGCCAGCAGCCAAGTCGGGGGCCCTAACTACGAGCAGTACTTC
TRBJ2-7,TRBD1,few,TRBV6-5,CASSYPGGYEQYF,TGTGCCAGCAGTTACCCAGGGGGCTACGAGCAGTACTTC
TRBJ1-4,TRBD1,NA,TRBV19,CASSDRGREKLFF,TGTGCCAGTAGCGACAGGGGACGGGAAAAACTGTTTTTT
TRBJ2-5,TRBD2,once,TRBV7-2,CASSLDKRESQTQYF,TGTGCCAGCAGCTTAGATAAGCGGGAGTCTCAGACCCAGTACTTC
TRBJ1-5,NA,NA,TRBV6-5,CASRSNRDNQPQHF,TGTGCCAGCAGGTCAAACAGGGACAATCAGCCCCAGCATTTT
TRBJ2-1,TRBD2,NA,TRBV7-7,CASSPHIGSGSYNEQFF,TGTGCTAGCAGCCCTCACATCGGGAGCGGGAGCTACAATGAGCAGTTCTTC
TRBJ2-2,NA,NA,TRBV10-3,CAAGQPGELFF,TGTGCCGCGGGGCAGCCCGGGGAGCTGTTTTTT
TRBJ2-1,TRBD2,NA,TRBV4-3,CASSRGLAKGDEQFF,TGCGCCAGCAGCCGGGGACTAGCGAAGGGGGATGAGCAGTTCTTC
TRBJ2-1,TRBD1,NA,TRBV5-4,CASSLGGQGPGEQFF,TGTGCCAGCAGCTTGGGGGGACAGGGGCCGGGTGAGCAGTTCTTC
TRBJ1-5,TRBD1,NA,TRBV19,CASSADRANQPQHF,TGTGCCAGTAGTGCGGACAGGGCCAATCAGCCCCAGCATTTT
TRBJ2-5,TRBD2,NA,TRBV9,CASSAGLALRETQYF,TGTGCCAGCAGCGCGGGACTAGCCCTCCGGGAGACCCAGTACTTC
TRBJ2-1,NA,NA,TRBV7-9,CASSLDGNEQFF,TGTGCCAGCAGCTTAGATGGGAATGAGCAGTTCTTC
TRBJ2-5,NA,NA,TRBV28,CASSLLGGRVETQYF,TGTGCCAGCAGTTTACTCGGTGGCAGGGTCGAGACCCAGTACTTC
TRBJ2-1,TRBD2,NA,TRBV5-8,CASSRRTSPISYNEQFF,TGTGCCAGCAGCCGTCGGACTAGCCCTATCTCCTACAATGAGCAGTTCTTC
TRBJ2-7,NA,NA,TRBV7-8,CASSWGRAEQYF,TGTGCCAGCAGCTGGGGACGGGCAGAGCAGTACTTC
TRBJ1-2,TRBD1,NA,TRBV9,CASSDLPQGGDGYTF,TGTGCCAGCAGCGATTTACCCCAGGGGGGTGATGGCTACACCTTC
TRBJ1-1,NA,NA,TRBV30,CAWTHTGQRNTEAFF,TGTGCCTGGACCCACACAGGACAGAGAAACACTGAAGCTTTCTTT
TRBJ2-5,TRBD1,NA,TRBV5-1,CASSGRQGKETQYF,TGCGCCAGCAGCGGACGACAGGGTAAAGAGACCCAGTACTTC
TRBJ1-3,TRBD1,NA,TRBV30,CAWGEQGAGNTIYF,TGTGCCTGGGGGGAACAGGGGGCTGGAAACACCATATATTTT
TRBJ2-4,TRBD2,NA,TRBV10-3,CAISGSGRAQNIQYF,TGTGCCATCAGTGGCAGCGGGAGGGCCCAAAACATTCAGTACTTC
TRBJ2-3,NA,NA,TRBV19,CASSMGGAHRDTQYF,TGTGCCAGTAGTATGGGGGGGGCCCACCGGGATACGCAGTATTTT
TRBJ2-7,TRBD2,NA,TRBV4-1,CASSQQTSGGYEQYF,TGCGCCAGCAGCCAACAGACTTCGGGGGGCTACGAGCAGTACTTC
TRBJ1-2,TRBD1,NA,TRBV6-1,CASRRQGGYTF,TGTGCCAGCAGAAGACAGGGGGGCTACACCTTC
TRBJ1-1,NA,NA,TRBV7-9,CASSRRASNTEAFF,TGTGCCAGCTCCCGACGGGCCTCGAACACTGAAGCTTTCTTT
TRBJ2-3,TRBD1,NA,TRBV28,CASRKGALRTDTQYF,TGTGCCAGCAGGAAGGGGGCTCTTCGCACAGATACGCAGTATTTT
TRBJ1-1,NA,NA,TRBV4-1,CASSLTGRGNTEAFF,TGCGCCAGCAGCCTAACCGGCAGGGGAAACACTGAAGCTTTCTTT
TRBJ2-1,NA,once,TRBV4-2,CASSQDVGLVLFF,TGTGCCAGCAGCCAAGATGTAGGGTTAGTCCTGTTCTTC
TRBJ1-2,TRBD1,NA,TRBV30,CAWHRWQGASGYTF,TGTGCCTGGCACAGGTGGCAGGGGGCGAGTGGCTACACCTTC
TRBJ2-7,TRBD1,few,TRBV27,CASSSPLGGTGIHEQYF,TGTGCCAGCAGTTCCCCTTTGGGTGGGACAGGGATCCACGAGCAGTACTTC
TRBJ1-1,NA,once,TRBV10-2,CASRVGGTEAFF,TGCGCCAGCAGAGTCGGAGGCACTGAAGCTTTCTTT
TRBJ2-7,TRBD2,NA,TRBV19,CATDAGTSGRYEQYF,TGTGCCACAGACGCCGGGACTAGCGGGAGATACGAGCAGTACTTC
TRBJ1-1,NA,once,TRBV10-3,CAISDPPGEVATEAFF,TGTGCCATCAGTGACCCCCCAGGGGAAGTAGCCACTGAAGCTTTCTTT
TRBJ2-4,TRBD2,once,TRBV2,CASSILSGGKGGKNIQYF,TGTGCCAGCAGTATCCTTAGCGGGGGGAAGGGAGGCAAAAACATTCAGTACTTC
TRBJ2-1,NA,NA,TRBV7-8,CASSLTYPESGRSYNEQFF,TGTGCCAGCAGCTTAACATACCCGGAGTCAGGCCGCTCCTACAATGAGCAGTTCTTC